This TCR beta chain was sequenced for a study of T-cell memory formation after mild COVID-19. The CDR3 spans 11 residues. Germline values: CDR1 SGHTA, CDR2 FQGNSA. V was clipped by 5 bases and J by 10 bases, with 9 bases between them. The 5'RACE method, run with constant-segment primers, produced TCR alpha and TCR beta cDNA libraries (carrying sample barcodes and UMIs). TCRdb recomputed calls from the 5' RACE reads with MiXCR, one row per CDR3 protein. Found here are about 340,000 distinct CDR3 sequences, over 10% of them singletons; the top ten hold roughly a fifth. This clonotype was seen only a few times.

The sequence derives from a young man who had mild COVID-19 (a few samples of this study predate the infection). Cell type and time point are not known. Sequencing input: PBMCs or a T cell subset sorted from them (not recorded which). This chain joins TRBV7-2 and TRBJ2-1; no firm D call. For the CDR3, the DNA is TGTGCCAGCAGCCAGAGATACGAGCAGTTCTTC. It codes for CASSQRYEQFF.